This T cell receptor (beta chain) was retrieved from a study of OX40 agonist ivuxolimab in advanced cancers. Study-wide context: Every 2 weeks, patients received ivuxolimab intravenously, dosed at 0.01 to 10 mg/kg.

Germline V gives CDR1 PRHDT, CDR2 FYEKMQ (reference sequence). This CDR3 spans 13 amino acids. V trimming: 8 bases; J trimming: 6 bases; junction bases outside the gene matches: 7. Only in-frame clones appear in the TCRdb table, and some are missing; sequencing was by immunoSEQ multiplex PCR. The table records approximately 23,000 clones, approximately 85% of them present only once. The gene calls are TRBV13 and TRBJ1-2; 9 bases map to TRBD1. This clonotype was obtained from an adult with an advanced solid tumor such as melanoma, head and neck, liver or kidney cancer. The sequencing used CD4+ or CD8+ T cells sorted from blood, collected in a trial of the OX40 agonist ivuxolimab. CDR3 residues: CASGFGQGHGYTF. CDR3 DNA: TGTGCCAGCGGGTTTGGACAGGGGCATGGCTACACCTTC.